This record covers a single T cell receptor beta chain. Its specificity is unknown. The J segment lost 1 base and the V segment lost 3 bases, leaving 16 bases of the junction unmatched. The length of the CDR3 is 19 residues. Germline V gene data show CDR1 as SGHRS and CDR2 as YFSETQ. These data originate in a study of T cells in localized non-small cell lung cancer. Study-wide points: An association was observed between higher blood T cell density and longer overall survival. Uninvolved adjacent lung, not tumor, had the highest T cell clonality. Because researchers sequenced only one region of the tumor, heterogeneity is still possible. Among the top 100 tumor clones, a median roughly 57 appeared in adjacent lung.

The protocol was immunoSEQ multiplex PCR, while the TCRdb copy is restricted to in-frame clones and leaves out a portion. The repertoire includes 39,000 or so clones, roughly 84% of them detected once, and almost 8% sits in the top ten. This TCR came from a man aged 40 to 75 with stage II lung adenocarcinoma. Sample: PBMCs, taken before any cancer treatment. The chain couples TRBV5-1 to TRBJ1-1, with 9 bases identical to TRBD1. CDR3: CASSSLPGTGSRRNTEAFF. The CDR3, as DNA: TGCGCCAGCAGCTCTTTACCCGGGACAGGGAGTAGGAGGAACACTGAAGCTTTCTTT.